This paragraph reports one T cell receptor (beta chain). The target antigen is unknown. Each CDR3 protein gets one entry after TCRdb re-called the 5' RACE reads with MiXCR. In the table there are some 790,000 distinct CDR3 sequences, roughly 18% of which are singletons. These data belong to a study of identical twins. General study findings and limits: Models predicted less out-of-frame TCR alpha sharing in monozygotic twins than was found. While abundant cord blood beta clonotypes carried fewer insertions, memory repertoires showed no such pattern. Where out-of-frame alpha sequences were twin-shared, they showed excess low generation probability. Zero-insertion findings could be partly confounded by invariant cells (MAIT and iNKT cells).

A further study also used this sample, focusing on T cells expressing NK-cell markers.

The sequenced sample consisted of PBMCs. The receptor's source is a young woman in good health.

Written as DNA, the CDR3 is TGTGCCAGCAGCTACCGGGACGGGGACTCCTACGAGCAGTACTTC. This codes for CASSYRDGDSYEQYF. The rearrangement uses TRBV11-2 and TRBJ2-7; D is tentatively TRBD1 or TRBD2 (5 bases each). V was trimmed by 4 bases and J by 0 bases, leaving 13 bases between them. Germline loops: CDR1 SGHAT, CDR2 FQNNGV. This CDR3 has 15 amino acids.